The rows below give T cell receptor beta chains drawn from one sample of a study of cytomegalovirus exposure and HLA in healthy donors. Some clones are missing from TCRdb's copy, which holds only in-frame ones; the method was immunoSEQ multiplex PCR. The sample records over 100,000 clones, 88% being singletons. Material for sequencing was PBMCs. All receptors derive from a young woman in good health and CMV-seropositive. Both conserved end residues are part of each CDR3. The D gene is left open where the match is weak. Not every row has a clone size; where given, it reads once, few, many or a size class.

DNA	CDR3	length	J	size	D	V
TGTGCCAGCAGCCCGGACAGCTCCTACGAGCAGTACTTC	CASSPDSSYEQYF	13	TRBJ2-7	-	-	TRBV7-2
TGTGCCAGCAGGGACGGACAGGGCTTTCAGCCCCAGCATTTT	CASRDGQGFQPQHF	14	TRBJ1-5	few	TRBD1	TRBV2
TGCGCCAGCAGCCAAGATGGGCGAGGGGGTTCCTACGAGCAGTACTTC	CASSQDGRGGSYEQYF	16	TRBJ2-7	once	-	TRBV4-3
TGTGCCAGCAGTGAAGGGGGACAGGACCCCAACTATGGCTACACCTTC	CASSEGGQDPNYGYTF	16	TRBJ1-2	-	TRBD1	TRBV2
TGTGCCAGCAGCCGGACTAGCGGAGGGGAGACCCAGTACTTC	CASSRTSGGETQYF	14	TRBJ2-5	-	TRBD2	TRBV6-5
TGTGCCATCAGTGAGTCGATCCAAAACGGGTCACCCCTCCACTTT	CAISESIQNGSPLHF	15	TRBJ1-6	once	-	TRBV10-3
TGCGCCAGCAGCCCCCTGACTGCTTCCTACAATGAGCAGTTCTTC	CASSPLTASYNEQFF	15	TRBJ2-1	once	-	TRBV4-3
TGCGCCAGCAGCCAAGGGACAGGGTACTATGGCTACACCTTC	CASSQGTGYYGYTF	14	TRBJ1-2	-	TRBD1	TRBV4-1
TGTGCCAGCAGTGACCAGCGGGAGAAACTCGAGCAGTACTTC	CASSDQREKLEQYF	14	TRBJ2-7	-	TRBD2	TRBV2
TGCAGCGTTGTTGGGAAGGGAGGCACTGAAGCTTTCTTT	CSVVGKGGTEAFF	13	TRBJ1-1	-	-	TRBV29-1
TGTGCCAGCAGCCGAATACTAGCTGAGACCCAGTACTTC	CASSRILAETQYF	13	TRBJ2-5	once	-	TRBV7-2
TGTGCTAGTTTGCAGACCGAGAAGACAGAATTGAGGAACACTGAAGCTTTCTTT	CASLQTEKTELRNTEAFF	18	TRBJ1-1	-	-	TRBV12-5
TGTGCCAGCAGCGCCGGGGACAGGGTTGGCCCTGGAAACACCATATATTTT	CASSAGDRVGPGNTIYF	17	TRBJ1-3	-	TRBD1	TRBV7-2
TGTGCTAGCAGCTTAAACAGGGGACAAGAGACCCAGTACTTC	CASSLNRGQETQYF	14	TRBJ2-5	-	TRBD1	TRBV7-7
TGTGCCAGCAGTGTGACAGCCCCAGGCAGGGAGACCCAGTACTTC	CASSVTAPGRETQYF	15	TRBJ2-5	-	-	TRBV6-1